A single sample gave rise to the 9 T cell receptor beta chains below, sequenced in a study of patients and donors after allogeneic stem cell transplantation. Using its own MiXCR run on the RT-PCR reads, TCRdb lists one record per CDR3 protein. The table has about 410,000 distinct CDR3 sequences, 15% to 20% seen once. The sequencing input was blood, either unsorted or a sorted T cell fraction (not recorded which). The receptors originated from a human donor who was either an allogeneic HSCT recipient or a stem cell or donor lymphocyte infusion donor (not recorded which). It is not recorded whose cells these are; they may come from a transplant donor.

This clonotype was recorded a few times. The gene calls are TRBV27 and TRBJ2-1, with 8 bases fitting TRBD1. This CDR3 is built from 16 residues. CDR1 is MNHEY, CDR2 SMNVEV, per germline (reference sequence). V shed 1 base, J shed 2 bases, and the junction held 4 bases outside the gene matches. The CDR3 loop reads CASSLWDRRTYNEQFF. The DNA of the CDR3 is TGTGCCAGCAGTTTATGGGACAGGAGAACCTACAATGAGCAGTTCTTC.

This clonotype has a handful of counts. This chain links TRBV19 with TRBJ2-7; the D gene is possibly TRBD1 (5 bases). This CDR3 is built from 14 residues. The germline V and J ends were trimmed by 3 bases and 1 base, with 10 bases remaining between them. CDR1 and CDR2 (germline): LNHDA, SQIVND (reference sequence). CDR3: CASSMVTASYEQYF. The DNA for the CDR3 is TGTGCCAGTAGTATGGTGACAGCTTCCTACGAGCAGTACTTC.

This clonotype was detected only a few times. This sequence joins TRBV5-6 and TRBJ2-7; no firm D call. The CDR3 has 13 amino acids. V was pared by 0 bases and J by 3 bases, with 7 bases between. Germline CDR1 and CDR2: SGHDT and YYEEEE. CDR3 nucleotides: TGTGCCAGCAGCTTGGAGCACAGCTACGAGCAGTACTTC. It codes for CASSLEHSYEQYF.

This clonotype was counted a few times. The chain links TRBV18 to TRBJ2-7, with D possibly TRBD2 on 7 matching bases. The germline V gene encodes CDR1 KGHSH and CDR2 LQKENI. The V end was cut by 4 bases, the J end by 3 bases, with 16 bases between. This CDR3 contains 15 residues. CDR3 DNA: TGTGCCAGCTCACTCCTGGGGGGGCTGGTCTACGAGCAGTACTTC. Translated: CASSLLGGLVYEQYF.

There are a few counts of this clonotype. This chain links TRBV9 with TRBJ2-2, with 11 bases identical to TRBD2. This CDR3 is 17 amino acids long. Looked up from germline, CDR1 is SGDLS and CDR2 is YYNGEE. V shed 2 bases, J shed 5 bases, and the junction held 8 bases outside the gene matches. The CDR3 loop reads CASSVVAGGPGTGELFF. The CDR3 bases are TGTGCCAGCAGCGTTGTAGCGGGGGGGCCTGGGACCGGGGAGCTGTTTTTT.

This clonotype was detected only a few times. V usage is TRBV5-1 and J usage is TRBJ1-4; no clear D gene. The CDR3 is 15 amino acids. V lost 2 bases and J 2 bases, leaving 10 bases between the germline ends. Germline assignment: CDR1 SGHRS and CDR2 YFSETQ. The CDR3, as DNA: TGCGCCAGCAGCTTCGGGAGCCTGACTAATGAAAAACTGTTTTTT. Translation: CASSFGSLTNEKLFF.

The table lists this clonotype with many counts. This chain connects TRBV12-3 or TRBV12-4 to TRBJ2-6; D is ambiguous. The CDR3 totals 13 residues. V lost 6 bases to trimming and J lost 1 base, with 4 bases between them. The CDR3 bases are TGTGCCAGCAGACCTTCTGGGGCCAACGTCCTGACTTTC. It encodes CASRPSGANVLTF.

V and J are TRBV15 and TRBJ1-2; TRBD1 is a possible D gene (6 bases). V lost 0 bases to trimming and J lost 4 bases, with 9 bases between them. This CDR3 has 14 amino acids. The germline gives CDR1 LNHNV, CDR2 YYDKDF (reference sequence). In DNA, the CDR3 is TGTGCCACCAGCAGAGATGGCAGGGGCTATGGCTACACCTTC. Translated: CATSRDGRGYGYTF.

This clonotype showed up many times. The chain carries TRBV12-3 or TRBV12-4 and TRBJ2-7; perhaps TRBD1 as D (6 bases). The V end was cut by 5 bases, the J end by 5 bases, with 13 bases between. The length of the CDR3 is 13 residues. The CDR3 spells CASSPYTGHEQYF. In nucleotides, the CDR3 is TGTGCCAGCAGTCCATATACAGGGCACGAGCAGTACTTC.